These 9 T cell receptor beta chains originate from one sample sequenced in a study of blood T cells in healthy people across ages. Then a second PCR, running about 6 to 12 cycles, was carried out with a sample-barcoded 5' primer and a J-beta primer mix. MiXCR, applied by TCRdb to the 5' RACE reads, yields one record per CDR3 protein. The sample yields over 450,000 distinct CDR3 sequences, 24% seen once. These data also formed part of another study, on T cells of mothers and their children.

The sample taken for sequencing was blood. The receptor source for this set is a boy younger than 18 in good health.

This clonotype was seen only a few times. The chain carries TRBV28 and TRBJ2-7; 7 nucleotides align to TRBD2. Germline V gene sequence: CDR1 MDHEN, CDR2 SYDVKM. The CDR3 extends over 13 amino acids. V shed 7 bases and J 0 bases; nucleotides not matched to a gene: 3. The CDR3 nucleotides are TGTGCCAGCAATGGCGGGGGCTCCTACGAGCAGTACTTC. This gives the protein CASNGGGSYEQYF.

This clonotype was found a few times. The chain is built from TRBV5-1 and TRBJ2-2, with 8 positions matching TRBD1. Per the germline V gene, CDR1 is SGHRS and CDR2 is YFSETQ. The CDR3 is 15 residues long. Trimming removed 4 bases from V and 5 bases from J; junction bases left unmatched: 7. The CDR3 reads CASSTGQGRTGELFF. CDR3 bases: TGCGCCAGCAGCACCGGACAGGGCCGGACCGGGGAGCTGTTTTTT.

This sequence joins TRBV27 and TRBJ2-3, with a weak D call TRBD1 (5 bases). Trimming removed 5 bases at V and 4 bases at J, with 16 bases between. CDR1 is MNHEY, CDR2 SMNVEV, per germline (reference sequence). The CDR3 loop spans 15 amino acids. The CDR3 DNA reads TGTGCCAGCAGTCAAGGGGCAGGAAGGGCAGATACGCAGTATTTT. This codes for CASSQGAGRADTQYF.

This clonotype has a handful of counts. The chain joins TRBV27 to TRBJ2-7; possibly TRBD1 or TRBD2 for D (5 bases each). The V end was cut by 4 bases, the J end by 3 bases, with 19 bases between. The CDR3 length is 16 residues. Germline CDR1 reads MNHEY; CDR2 reads SMNVEV (reference sequence). In nucleotides, the CDR3 is TGTGCCAGCAGTTCATCCCCCAGGGATAGCGTCTACGAGCAGTACTTC. The encoded protein is CASSSSPRDSVYEQYF.

V usage is TRBV20-1 and J usage is TRBJ2-7; 9 nucleotides match TRBD1. CDR1 and CDR2 from the germline V gene are DFQATT and SNEGSKA (reference sequence). The junction had 10 bases not matched to a gene; V was cut back by 6 bases and J by 7 bases. This CDR3 region has 13 residues. CDR3: CSAIGQGQGEQYF. CDR3 bases: TGCAGTGCCATCGGACAGGGGCAAGGGGAGCAGTACTTC.

The chain employs TRBV6-1 and TRBJ1-2, with D tentatively TRBD1 (5 bases). In germline, CDR1 is MNHNS, CDR2 SASEGT. The CDR3 contains 16 residues. The V gene lost 6 bases and the J gene lost 1 base, with 18 bases spanning the gap. The CDR3 loop is CASRRVDRSLNYGYTF. CDR3 sequence (DNA): TGTGCCAGCAGACGGGTTGACAGAAGTCTTAACTATGGCTACACCTTC.

The sample holds many counts of this clonotype. A read error may produce the germline difference seen at one junction end. For the CDR3, the DNA is TGTGCCAGCAGAGGACAGGGGGCAGCTTCTTTT. Translating it yields CASRGQGAASF. This chain links TRBV7-2 with TRBJ1-6; 11 nucleotides align to TRBD1. Germline V CDR1 and CDR2: SGHTA, FQGNSA. There are 11 residues in the CDR3.

This clonotype was observed a few times. V gene TRBV9 combines with J gene TRBJ2-5; D possibly corresponds to TRBD2 (6 bases). The better agreement between TRBJ2-7 and the DNA end casts doubt on the J call. This CDR3 has 15 amino acids. The germline gives CDR1 SGDLS, CDR2 YYNGEE. In DNA, the CDR3 is TGTGCCAGCAGCGAACAGGACCGGGGGACGGACGAGCAGTACTTC. Amino acid sequence: CASSEQDRGTDEQYF.

V usage is TRBV6-5 and J usage is TRBJ1-1; 7 bases map to TRBD1. The germline gives CDR1 MNHEY, CDR2 SVGAGI. This CDR3 spans 16 amino acids. V was pared by 2 bases and J by 3 bases, with 9 bases of the junction left unmatched. The CDR3 region has the DNA TGTGCCAGCAGTTACGACTTCCGGGACAGTTACACTGAAGCTTTCTTT. Amino acids: CASSYDFRDSYTEAFF.